This T cell receptor beta chain was recovered during a study of a mutant IDH1 vaccine in newly diagnosed glioma. Study as a whole: Vaccine dosing followed radiotherapy by 4-6 weeks, or accompanied temozolomide cycles. Prior therapy was radiotherapy, temozolomide, or both; most received both.

Noted time point: week 23, last vaccination. Every single dose of the vaccine, 300 ug of mutant IDH1 20-mer peptide, came with topical imiquimod. Some clones are missing from TCRdb's copy, which holds only in-frame ones; the method was immunoSEQ multiplex PCR. The sample holds approximately 44,000 clones, 85% to 95% seen once. With respect to this clone: Its antigen is still unknown.

Trimming left V 6 bases short and J 6 bases short, with 11 bases between. The CDR3 consists of 12 residues. From germline, CDR1 is SGHDT and CDR2 YYEEEE. This rearrangement joins TRBV5-6 to TRBJ2-3; tentatively, D is TRBD2 (6 bases). The source is a man aged 50 to 59 with glioma. Sample: PBMCs, taken from a glioma patient whose treatment included an IDH1 peptide vaccine. Written as DNA, the CDR3 is TGTGCCAGCACCCGGGAGACTGATACGCAGTATTTT. Its translation is CASTRETDTQYF.